This T cell receptor (beta chain) comes out of a study of T-cell reconstitution after alpha-beta-depleted transplantation in children. This clonotype was seen at least ten times. The TCRbeta library incorporated unique molecular identifiers. TCRdb redid the calling of the PCR reads with MiXCR, one entry per CDR3 protein. The data hold approximately 240,000 distinct CDR3 sequences, with approximately 9.5% observed a single time. Looked up from germline, CDR1 is SGHRS and CDR2 is YFSETQ. This CDR3 contains 14 residues. V lost 2 bases to trimming and J lost 5 bases, with 10 bases between them. The source material was PBMCs from the stem cell graft donor, sampled from the stem cell graft. This sequence was found in a human donor who donated a stem cell graft to a child with acute lymphoblastic leukemia. The rearrangement uses TRBV5-1 and TRBJ1-4; unclear D gene. CDR3 in DNA: TGCGCCAGCAGCTTAAGACATATAAATGAAAAACTGTTTTTT. Encoded protein: CASSLRHINEKLFF.